These T cell receptor beta chains were read from a single sample in a study of blood T cell repertoires in COVID-19. Repertoires were generated with immunoSEQ multiplex PCR, while TCRdb's copy carries only in-frame clones and drops some. The repertoire holds fewer than 300,000 clones, around nine tenths seen once, with 0.75% to 1% in the top ten. Sequencing used peripheral blood. All receptors derive from a middle-aged woman who had recovered from COVID-19. Each CDR3 is given with its conserved first and last residue. The D gene is left open where the match is weak. Rows give clone size only sometimes, using once, few, many, or a class for an expanded clone.

v_call: TRBV11-3
clone_size: NA
j_call: TRBJ2-5
d_call: NA
cdr3_aa: CASSLAEGTQYF
cdr3_nt: TGTGCCAGCAGCTTAGCCGAGGGGACCCAGTACTTC

v_call: TRBV7-9
clone_size: NA
j_call: TRBJ1-3
d_call: NA
cdr3_aa: CASSPTGKDTIYF
cdr3_nt: TGTGCCAGCAGCCCGACAGGAAAGGACACCATATATTTT

v_call: TRBV5-6
clone_size: NA
j_call: TRBJ2-5
d_call: NA
cdr3_aa: CASSERATSAQETQYF
cdr3_nt: TGTGCCAGCAGCGAGAGGGCCACTTCCGCCCAAGAGACCCAGTACTTC

v_call: TRBV30
clone_size: NA
j_call: TRBJ2-5
d_call: TRBD2
cdr3_aa: CAWSVGTKETQYF
cdr3_nt: TGTGCCTGGAGTGTAGGGACTAAAGAGACCCAGTACTTC

v_call: TRBV5-6
clone_size: NA
j_call: TRBJ2-3
d_call: TRBD2
cdr3_aa: CASSWAGGAQYF
cdr3_nt: TGTGCCAGCAGCTGGGCCGGGGGGGCGCAGTATTTT

v_call: TRBV11-3
clone_size: NA
j_call: TRBJ2-3
d_call: NA
cdr3_aa: CASSSPPGGNTDTQYF
cdr3_nt: TGTGCCAGCAGCTCCCCCCCAGGAGGAAACACAGATACGCAGTATTTT

v_call: TRBV15
clone_size: NA
j_call: TRBJ2-2
d_call: TRBD2
cdr3_aa: CATSAPGLGGTGELFF
cdr3_nt: TGTGCCACCAGCGCCCCGGGACTAGGCGGCACCGGGGAGCTGTTTTTT

v_call: TRBV3-1/TRBV3-2
clone_size: NA
j_call: TRBJ2-1
d_call: NA
cdr3_aa: CASSDHRVGQFF
cdr3_nt: TGTGCCAGCAGCGACCACAGGGTGGGGCAGTTCTTC

v_call: TRBV12-3/TRBV12-4
clone_size: NA
j_call: TRBJ1-1
d_call: NA
cdr3_aa: CASRHTPGSVGFF
cdr3_nt: TGTGCCAGCAGGCACACCCCGGGATCGGTTGGTTTCTTT

v_call: TRBV7-2
clone_size: NA
j_call: TRBJ2-5
d_call: NA
cdr3_aa: CASSFWTGQETQYF
cdr3_nt: TGTGCCAGCAGCTTCTGGACTGGCCAAGAGACCCAGTACTTC

v_call: TRBV28
clone_size: NA
j_call: TRBJ1-2
d_call: TRBD1
cdr3_aa: CASSPQGARYGYTF
cdr3_nt: TGTGCCAGCAGTCCCCAGGGGGCGCGGTATGGCTACACCTTC

v_call: TRBV21-1
clone_size: NA
j_call: TRBJ1-6
d_call: NA
cdr3_aa: CASSKGRVTDPPLHF
cdr3_nt: TGTGCCAGCAGCAAAGGGAGGGTAACAGATCCACCCCTCCACTTT

v_call: TRBV4-3
clone_size: once
j_call: TRBJ1-3
d_call: NA
cdr3_aa: CASSQEPPTGFGNTIYF
cdr3_nt: TGCGCCAGCAGCCAAGAACCCCCTACAGGGTTTGGAAACACCATATATTTT

v_call: TRBV30
clone_size: NA
j_call: TRBJ1-5
d_call: TRBD1
cdr3_aa: CAWDPGQGFNQPQHF
cdr3_nt: TGTGCCTGGGATCCGGGACAGGGTTTCAATCAGCCCCAGCATTTT

v_call: TRBV24-1
clone_size: NA
j_call: TRBJ2-5
d_call: NA
cdr3_aa: CATGAPQGRAETQYF
cdr3_nt: TGTGCCACCGGAGCCCCACAGGGACGGGCAGAGACCCAGTACTTC

v_call: TRBV7-7
clone_size: NA
j_call: TRBJ2-5
d_call: TRBD2
cdr3_aa: CASSALAGGYQETQYF
cdr3_nt: TGTGCCAGCAGCGCCCTAGCGGGAGGTTACCAAGAGACCCAGTACTTC

v_call: TRBV7-8
clone_size: NA
j_call: TRBJ2-7
d_call: TRBD1
cdr3_aa: CASSLGGTGGALYEQYF
cdr3_nt: TGTGCCAGCAGCTTAGGGGGGACAGGGGGCGCGTTGTACGAGCAGTACTTC

v_call: TRBV18
clone_size: NA
j_call: TRBJ1-1
d_call: TRBD1
cdr3_aa: CASSRGGLGQGGPNTEAFF
cdr3_nt: TGTGCCAGCTCCCGAGGGGGCCTTGGACAGGGCGGCCCCAACACTGAAGCTTTCTTT

v_call: TRBV6-2/TRBV6-3
clone_size: NA
j_call: TRBJ2-1
d_call: NA
cdr3_aa: CASSPGDFSYNEQFF
cdr3_nt: TGTGCCAGCAGTCCAGGGGATTTCTCCTACAATGAGCAGTTCTTC

v_call: TRBV25-1
clone_size: once
j_call: TRBJ1-2
d_call: TRBD1
cdr3_aa: CASQNRGSGRGLYGYTF
cdr3_nt: TGTGCCAGCCAGAATAGGGGTTCGGGCAGGGGGCTCTATGGCTACACCTTC

v_call: TRBV10-3
clone_size: once
j_call: TRBJ1-3
d_call: NA
cdr3_aa: CAISHRAGNSGNTIYF
cdr3_nt: TGTGCCATCAGCCACCGGGCAGGGAACTCTGGAAACACCATATATTTT

v_call: TRBV4-3
clone_size: NA
j_call: TRBJ2-3
d_call: NA
cdr3_aa: CASSQDSRGSTQYF
cdr3_nt: TGCGCCAGCAGCCAAGATTCTCGTGGGAGTACGCAGTATTTT

v_call: TRBV7-3
clone_size: NA
j_call: TRBJ2-3
d_call: NA
cdr3_aa: CASSPRGSRSTDTQYF
cdr3_nt: TGTGCCAGCAGCCCGCGGGGTAGTAGAAGCACAGATACGCAGTATTTT

v_call: TRBV25-1
clone_size: NA
j_call: TRBJ1-6
d_call: NA
cdr3_aa: CASSEVSSYNSPLHF
cdr3_nt: TGTGCCAGCAGTGAAGTGAGCTCCTATAATTCACCCCTCCACTTT

v_call: TRBV5-4
clone_size: NA
j_call: TRBJ1-1
d_call: NA
cdr3_aa: CASSPGGTEAFF
cdr3_nt: TGTGCCAGCAGCCCGGGTGGCACTGAAGCTTTCTTT

v_call: TRBV6-5
clone_size: NA
j_call: TRBJ1-2
d_call: TRBD1
cdr3_aa: CASSPTGSRLTF
cdr3_nt: TGTGCCAGCAGTCCGACAGGGTCCCGGTTAACCTTC

v_call: TRBV5-1
clone_size: NA
j_call: TRBJ2-1
d_call: NA
cdr3_aa: CASSPPLANNEQFF
cdr3_nt: TGCGCCAGCAGCCCCCCCCTAGCGAACAATGAGCAGTTCTTC